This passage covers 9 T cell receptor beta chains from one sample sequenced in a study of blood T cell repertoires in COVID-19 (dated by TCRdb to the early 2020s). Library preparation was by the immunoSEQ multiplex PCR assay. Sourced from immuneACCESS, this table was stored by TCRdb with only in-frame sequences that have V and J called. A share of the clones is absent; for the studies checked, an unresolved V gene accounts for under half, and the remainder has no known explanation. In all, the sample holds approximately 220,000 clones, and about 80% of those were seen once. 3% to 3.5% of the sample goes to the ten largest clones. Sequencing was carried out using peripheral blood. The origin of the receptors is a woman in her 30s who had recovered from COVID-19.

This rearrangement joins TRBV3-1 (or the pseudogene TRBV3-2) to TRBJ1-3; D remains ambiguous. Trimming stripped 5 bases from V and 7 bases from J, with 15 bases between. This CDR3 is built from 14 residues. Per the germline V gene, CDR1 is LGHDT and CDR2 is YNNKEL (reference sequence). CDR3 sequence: CASSDDNLRNTIYF. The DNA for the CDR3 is TGTGCCAGCAGCGATGACAATCTCCGGAACACCATATATTTT.

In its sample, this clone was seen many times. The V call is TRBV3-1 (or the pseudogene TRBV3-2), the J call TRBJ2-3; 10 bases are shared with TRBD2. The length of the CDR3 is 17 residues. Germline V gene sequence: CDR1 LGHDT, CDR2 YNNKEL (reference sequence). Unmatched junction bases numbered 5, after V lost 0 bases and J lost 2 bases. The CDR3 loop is CASSQDIGLAVTDTQYF. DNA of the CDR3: TGTGCCAGCAGCCAAGATATTGGACTAGCGGTCACAGATACGCAGTATTTT.

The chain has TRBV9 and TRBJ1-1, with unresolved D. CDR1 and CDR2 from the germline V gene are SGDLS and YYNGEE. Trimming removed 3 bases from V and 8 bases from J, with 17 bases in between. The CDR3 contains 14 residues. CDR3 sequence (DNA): TGTGCCAGCAGCGCCCAAGATCTGGGAGGGGAAGCTTTCTTT. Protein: CASSAQDLGGEAFF.

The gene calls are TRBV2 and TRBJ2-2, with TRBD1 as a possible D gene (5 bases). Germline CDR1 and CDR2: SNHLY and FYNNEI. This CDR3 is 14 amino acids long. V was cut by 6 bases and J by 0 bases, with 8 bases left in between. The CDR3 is CASSDSPNTGELFF. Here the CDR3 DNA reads TGTGCCAGCAGCGACAGTCCGAACACCGGGGAGCTGTTTTTT.

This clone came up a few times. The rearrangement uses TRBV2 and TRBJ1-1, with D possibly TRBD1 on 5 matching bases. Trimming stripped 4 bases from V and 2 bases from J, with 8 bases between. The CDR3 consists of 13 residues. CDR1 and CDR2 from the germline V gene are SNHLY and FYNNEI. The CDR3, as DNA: TGTGCCAGCAGTGGAAGGGGAAACACTGAAGCTTTCTTT. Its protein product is CASSGRGNTEAFF.

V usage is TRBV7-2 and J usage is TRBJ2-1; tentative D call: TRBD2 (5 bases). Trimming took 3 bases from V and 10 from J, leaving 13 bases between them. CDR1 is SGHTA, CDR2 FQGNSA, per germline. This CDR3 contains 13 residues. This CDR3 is CASSFVSRREQFF. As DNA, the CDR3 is TGTGCCAGCAGCTTTGTCAGTAGGAGGGAGCAGTTCTTC.

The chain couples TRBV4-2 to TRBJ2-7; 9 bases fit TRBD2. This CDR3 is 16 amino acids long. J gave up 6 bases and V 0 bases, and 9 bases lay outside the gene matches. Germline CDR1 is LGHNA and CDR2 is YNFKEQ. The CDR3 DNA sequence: TGTGCCAGCAGCCAAGATAGGGCGGGAGGGCTTATCGAGCAGTACTTC. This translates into CASSQDRAGGLIEQYF.

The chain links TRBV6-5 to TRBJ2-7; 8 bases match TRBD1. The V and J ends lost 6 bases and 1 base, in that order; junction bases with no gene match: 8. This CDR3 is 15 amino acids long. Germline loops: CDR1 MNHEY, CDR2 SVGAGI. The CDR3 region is CASSLSGTGSYEQYF. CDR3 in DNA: TGTGCCAGCAGCCTTTCCGGGACAGGTTCCTACGAGCAGTACTTC.

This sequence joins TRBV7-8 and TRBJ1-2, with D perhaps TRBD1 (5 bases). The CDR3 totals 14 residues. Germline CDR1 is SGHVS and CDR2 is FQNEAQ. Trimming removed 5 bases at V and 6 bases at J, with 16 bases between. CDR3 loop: CASSPGGPQNGYTF. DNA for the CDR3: TGTGCCAGCAGCCCGGGGGGACCCCAAAATGGCTACACCTTC.